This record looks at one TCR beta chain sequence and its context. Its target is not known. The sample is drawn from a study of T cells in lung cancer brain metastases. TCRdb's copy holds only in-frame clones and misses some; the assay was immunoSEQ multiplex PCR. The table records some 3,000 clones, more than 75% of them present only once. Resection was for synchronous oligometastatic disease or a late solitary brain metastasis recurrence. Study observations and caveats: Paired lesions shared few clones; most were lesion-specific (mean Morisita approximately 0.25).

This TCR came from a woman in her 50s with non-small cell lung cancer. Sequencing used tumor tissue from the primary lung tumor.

This CDR3 is CASSFRTSITGELFF. DNA for the CDR3: TGTGCCAGCAGTTTCCGGACTTCGATCACCGGGGAGCTGTTTTTT. The chain joins TRBV27 to TRBJ2-2, with D perhaps TRBD2 (5 bases). V lost 3 bases and J 4 bases, leaving 12 bases between the germline ends. Per germline, CDR1 MNHEY and CDR2 SMNVEV (reference sequence). The CDR3 is made up of 15 amino acids.